The clone carrying this TCR beta chain appeared once. As yet, its antigen is unknown. The sequencing template was cDNA reverse transcribed from extracted RNA. Method: immunoSEQ multiplex PCR; TCRdb's copy keeps in-frame clones and lacks some. This repertoire shows more than 130,000 clones, roughly four fifths found once; its top ten account for around 25%. This record belongs to a study of CD8+ T cells in alopecia areata. Treatment meaning: oral pan-JAK inhibitor, 5-10 mg twice daily. The CDR3 consists of 17 residues. V was clipped by 3 bases and J by 2 bases, with 16 bases between them. Germline-derived CDR1 and CDR2 are KGHSY and FQNENV. Study observations and caveats: Expanded CD8+ clones among the top 100, and scalp clonality, were significantly decreased by tofacitinib. In scalp and blood, many expanded lesional clones persisted during tofacitinib.

The material sequenced was CD8+ T cells sorted from blood, taken at week 4, from a patient treated with tofacitinib. The source of this sequence is a human donor with alopecia areata. The chain employs TRBV16 and TRBJ1-4; D possibly corresponds to TRBD1 (5 bases). CDR3 in DNA: TGTGCCAGCAGCCACCGGGAGGGGAAGAAGACTAATGAAAAACTGTTTTTT. Protein product: CASSHREGKKTNEKLFF.